These 17 T cell receptor beta chains were all obtained from the same sample, sequenced in a study of OX40 agonist ivuxolimab in advanced cancers. Clones were read by immunoSEQ multiplex PCR, and TCRdb kept only the in-frame ones, dropping some. The table lists 50,000 to 85,000 clones, less than 90% of them singletons. This sample comprised CD4+ or CD8+ T cells sorted from blood, obtained in a trial of the OX40 agonist ivuxolimab. These receptors all stem from an adult with an advanced solid tumor such as melanoma, head and neck, liver or kidney cancer.

This clone appeared once. This chain connects TRBV6-5 to TRBJ2-1; the D is unclear. The germline V and J ends were trimmed by 2 bases and 4 bases, with 12 bases remaining between them. Germline CDR1 is MNHEY and CDR2 is SVGAGI. The CDR3 totals 15 residues. CDR3 sequence: CASSYGQALYNEQFF. The DNA for the CDR3 is TGTGCCAGCAGTTACGGGCAAGCTCTGTACAATGAGCAGTTCTTC.

This chain connects TRBV2 to TRBJ2-1, with 7 bases matching TRBD1. The trim removed 5 bases at V and 3 bases at J, leaving 4 bases unmatched. Germline CDR1 is SNHLY and CDR2 is FYNNEI. The CDR3 sequence is 14 residues long. CDR3: CASSLDRLYNEQFF. CDR3 bases: TGTGCCAGCAGTCTGGACAGGCTCTACAATGAGCAGTTCTTC.

This clone appeared a single time. J is TRBJ2-5 and V is TRBV28; 10 bases align to TRBD2. J was trimmed by 5 bases and V by 6 bases; bases with no gene match: 6. This CDR3 has 14 residues. Germline-derived CDR1 and CDR2 are MDHEN and SYDVKM. The CDR3 sequence is CASRPGLARETQYF. For the CDR3, the DNA is TGTGCCAGCAGACCGGGACTAGCGAGGGAGACCCAGTACTTC.

V is TRBV19 and J is TRBJ2-4; a possible D gene is TRBD2 (6 bases). This CDR3 comprises 23 residues. Looked up from germline, CDR1 is LNHDA and CDR2 is SQIVND (reference sequence). V lost 3 bases and J 8 bases, leaving 41 bases between the germline ends. The CDR3, as DNA: TGTGCCAGTAGTATCGGCCTAGGTTGGGGCCACCTCGGCGGGATTTTCGTCCATGACATTCAGTACTTC. It is translated as CASSIGLGWGHLGGIFVHDIQYF. The complete variable domain, with remaining parts taken from reference TRBV19 and TRBJ2-4, reads DGGITQSPKYLFRKEGQNVTLSCEQNLNHDAMYWYRQDPGQGLRLIYYSQIVNDFQKGDIAEGYSVSREKKESFPLTVTSAQKNPTAFYLCASSIGLGWGHLGGIFVHDIQYFGAGTRLSVL.

This clone has a handful of counts. V gene TRBV7-6 combines with J gene TRBJ2-7, with D perhaps assigned TRBD1 or TRBD2 (7 bases each). The CDR3 totals 15 residues. The V end was cut by 0 bases, the J end by 6 bases, with 15 bases between. Germline CDR1 SGHVS, CDR2 FNYEAQ. CDR3 amino acids: CASSLAAGGGFEQYF. CDR3 nucleotide sequence: TGTGCCAGCAGCTTAGCGGCAGGGGGAGGGTTCGAGCAGTACTTC.

This clone has only one observation. The same CDR3 can be traced to other DNA sequences in this sample. The CDR3 sequence is CASSEARGGQPQHF. CDR3 in DNA: TGTGCCAGCAGTGAAGCGCGGGGAGGGCAGCCCCAGCATTTT. This rearrangement joins TRBV6-1 to TRBJ1-5; D is uncertain. The CDR3 consists of 14 residues. Trimming cost V 0 bases and J 7 bases, with 10 bases left between them. Germline CDR1 reads MNHNS; CDR2 reads SASEGT.

This clone occurred a few times. The J gene is TRBJ2-3, the V gene TRBV2; a weak D match, TRBD2 (5 bases). The CDR3 is 15 amino acids. V lost 6 bases and J 0 bases, leaving 13 bases between the germline ends. The germline CDR1 and CDR2 sequences are SNHLY and FYNNEI. The CDR3 region is CASSVGDPSTDTQYF. The CDR3 coding sequence is TGTGCCAGCAGCGTGGGAGACCCTAGCACAGATACGCAGTATTTT.

This clone was seen repeatedly, ten times or more. This CDR3 is CASRVPRRENTEAFF. For the CDR3, the DNA is TGTGCCAGCCGTGTCCCTCGGCGGGAGAACACTGAAGCTTTCTTT. The chain combines TRBV21-1 with TRBJ1-1. TRBV21-1 is recorded as a pseudogene. The CDR3 is 15 amino acids.

J is TRBJ1-5 and V is TRBV7-3, with D possibly TRBD1 on 5 matching bases. V lost 2 bases and J 7 bases, leaving 12 bases between the germline ends. Looked up from germline, CDR1 is SGHTA and CDR2 is FQGTGA. CDR3 size: 14 residues. DNA for the CDR3: TGTGCCAGCAGCTTACCGACAGACGGGCAGCCCCAGCATTTT. It specifies CASSLPTDGQPQHF.

This clone was detected only once. The V gene is TRBV2, the J gene TRBJ2-5; 9 bases align to TRBD2. TRBJ2-7 explains the end of the DNA better; the J call may be wrong. CDR1 SNHLY and CDR2 FYNNEI come from the germline V gene. The CDR3 has 13 amino acids. The CDR3 DNA sequence: TGTGCCAGCACCGAACTAGCGGGTTACGAGCAGTACTTC. Its translation: CASTELAGYEQYF.

The rearrangement links TRBV5-1 to TRBJ2-3; TRBD2 matches at 15 bases. The ends lost 4 bases at V and 3 bases at J; junction bases unmatched: 9. The CDR3 runs 18 residues. The germline gives CDR1 SGHRS, CDR2 YFSETQ. CDR3: CASSIGLAGGYLTDTQYF. The CDR3 nucleotides are TGCGCCAGCAGCATCGGACTAGCGGGAGGGTATTTGACAGATACGCAGTATTTT. Full variable domain (outside the CDR3, taken from reference TRBV5-1 and TRBJ2-3): KAGVTQTPRYLIKTRGQQVTLSCSPISGHRSVSWYQQTPGQGLQFLFEYFSETQRNKGNFPGRFSGRQFSNSRSEMNVSTLELGDSALYLCASSIGLAGGYLTDTQYFGPGTRLTVL.

The gene calls are TRBV18 and TRBJ2-5; D ambiguous. There are 14 residues in the CDR3. Trimming left V 2 bases short and J 5 bases short, with 12 bases between. Germline CDR1 and CDR2: KGHSH and LQKENI. The CDR3 nucleotides are TGTGCCAGCTCACCATGGGGTAATCAGGAGACCCAGTACTTC. Its protein is CASSPWGNQETQYF.

The genes are TRBV6-1 and TRBJ1-2, with no clear D. Trimming shortened V by 2 bases and J by 6 bases, and 7 bases separated the two germline ends. The CDR3 totals 12 residues. CDR1 is MNHNS and CDR2 is SASEGT in the germline V gene. Here the CDR3 DNA reads TGTGCCAGCAGTGAAAGGCCTGATGGCTACACCTTC. It is translated as CASSERPDGYTF.

V is TRBV5-1 and J is TRBJ1-2; 9 nucleotides agree with TRBD1. CDR1 and CDR2 (germline): SGHRS, YFSETQ. The junction had 9 bases not matched to a gene; V was cut back by 4 bases and J by 8 bases. This CDR3 comprises 14 residues. The CDR3 region has the DNA TGCGCCAGCAGCCTTACCGGACAGGGGCAAGGCTACACCTTC. Residues: CASSLTGQGQGYTF.

The chain has TRBV5-5 and TRBJ1-2; TRBD1 matches 11 bases. J lost 6 bases, V lost 4 bases, and 5 bases had no gene match. The germline V gene encodes CDR1 SGHKS and CDR2 YYEKEE (reference sequence). The CDR3 spans 14 residues. This chain's CDR3 is CASSRDRGLDGYTF. The CDR3 DNA is TGTGCCAGCAGCCGGGACAGGGGGTTGGATGGCTACACCTTC.

This chain uses TRBV19 with TRBJ2-2; possibly TRBD2 for D (5 bases). This CDR3 is built from 17 residues. CDR1 and CDR2 (germline): LNHDA, SQIVND (reference sequence). The V end was cut by 5 bases, the J end by 0 bases, with 16 bases between. The CDR3 nucleotides are TGTGCCAGTAGTGTCGGGTTAGCGAACGCGAACACCGGGGAGCTGTTTTTT. Translated: CASSVGLANANTGELFF.

The chain has TRBV29-1 and TRBJ1-5; D perhaps matches TRBD1 (5 bases). Trimming left V 7 bases short and J 1 base short, with 11 bases between. Germline V gene sequence: CDR1 SQVTM, CDR2 ANQGSEA. The CDR3 is made up of 13 amino acids. The CDR3 nucleotides are TGCAGCGCCCAACGGGACAGCAATCAGCCCCAGCATTTT. Its protein product is CSAQRDSNQPQHF.